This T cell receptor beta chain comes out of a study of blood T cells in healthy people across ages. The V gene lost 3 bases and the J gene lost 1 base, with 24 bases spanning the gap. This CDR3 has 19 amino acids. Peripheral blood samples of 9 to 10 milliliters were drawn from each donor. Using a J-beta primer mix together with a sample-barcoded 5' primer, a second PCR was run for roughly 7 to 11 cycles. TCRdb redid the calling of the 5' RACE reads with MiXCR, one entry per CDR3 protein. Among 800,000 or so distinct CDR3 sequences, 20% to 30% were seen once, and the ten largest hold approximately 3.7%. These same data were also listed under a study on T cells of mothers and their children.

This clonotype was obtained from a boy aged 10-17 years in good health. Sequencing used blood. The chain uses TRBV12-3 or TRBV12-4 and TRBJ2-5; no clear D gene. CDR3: CASSLVVGGDNGFQETQYF. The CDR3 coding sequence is TGTGCCAGCAGTTTGGTAGTGGGCGGAGATAATGGCTTCCAAGAGACCCAGTACTTC.